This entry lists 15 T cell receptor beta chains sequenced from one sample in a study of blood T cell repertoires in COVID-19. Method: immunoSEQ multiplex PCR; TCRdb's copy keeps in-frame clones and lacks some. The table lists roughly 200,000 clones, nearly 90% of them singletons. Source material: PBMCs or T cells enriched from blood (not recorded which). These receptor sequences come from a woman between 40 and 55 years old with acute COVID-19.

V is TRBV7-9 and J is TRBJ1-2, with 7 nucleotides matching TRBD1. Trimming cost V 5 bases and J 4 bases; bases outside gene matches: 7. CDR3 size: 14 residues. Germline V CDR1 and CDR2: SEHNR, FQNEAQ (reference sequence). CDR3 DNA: TGTGCCAGCAGCCTAAGGGACAGATTCTATGGCTACACCTTC. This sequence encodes CASSLRDRFYGYTF.

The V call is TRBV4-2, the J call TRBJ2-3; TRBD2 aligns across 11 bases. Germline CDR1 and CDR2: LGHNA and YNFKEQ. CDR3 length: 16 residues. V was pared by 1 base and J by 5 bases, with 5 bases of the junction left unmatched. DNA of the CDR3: TGTGCCAGCAGCCAAGCTAGCGGGGGGCCAAAAGATACGCAGTATTTT. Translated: CASSQASGGPKDTQYF.

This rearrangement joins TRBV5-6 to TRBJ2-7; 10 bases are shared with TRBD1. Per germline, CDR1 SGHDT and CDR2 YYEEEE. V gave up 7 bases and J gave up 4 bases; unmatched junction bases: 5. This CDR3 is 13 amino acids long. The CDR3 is CASSGTGEYEQYF. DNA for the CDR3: TGTGCCAGCTCTGGGACAGGGGAGTACGAGCAGTACTTC.

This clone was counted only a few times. This CDR3 is CASSATRVGETQYF. DNA of the CDR3: TGTGCCAGTAGTGCGACCAGGGTGGGTGAGACCCAGTACTTC. This chain connects TRBV19 to TRBJ2-5; D may be TRBD1 (5 bases). V shed 5 bases and J shed 5 bases, with 15 bases lying between them. The germline gives CDR1 LNHDA, CDR2 SQIVND (reference sequence). CDR3 length: 14 residues.

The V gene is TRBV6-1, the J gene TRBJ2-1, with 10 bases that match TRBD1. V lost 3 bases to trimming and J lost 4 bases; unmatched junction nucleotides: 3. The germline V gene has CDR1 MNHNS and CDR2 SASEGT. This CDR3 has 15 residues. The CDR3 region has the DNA TGTGCCAGCAGTGACCGGACAGGGGGATACAATGAGCAGTTCTTC. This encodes CASSDRTGGYNEQFF.

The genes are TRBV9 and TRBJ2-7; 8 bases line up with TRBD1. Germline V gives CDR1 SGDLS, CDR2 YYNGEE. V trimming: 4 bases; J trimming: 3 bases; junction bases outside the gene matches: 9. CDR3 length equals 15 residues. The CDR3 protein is CASSPRPGTGYEQYF. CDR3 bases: TGTGCCAGCAGCCCTCGACCCGGGACAGGCTACGAGCAGTACTTC. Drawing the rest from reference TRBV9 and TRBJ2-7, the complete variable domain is DSGVTQTPKHLITATGQRVTLRCSPRSGDLSVYWYQQSLDQGLQFLIQYYNGEERAKGNILERFSAQQFPDLHSELNLSSLELGDSALYFCASSPRPGTGYEQYFGPGTRLTVT.

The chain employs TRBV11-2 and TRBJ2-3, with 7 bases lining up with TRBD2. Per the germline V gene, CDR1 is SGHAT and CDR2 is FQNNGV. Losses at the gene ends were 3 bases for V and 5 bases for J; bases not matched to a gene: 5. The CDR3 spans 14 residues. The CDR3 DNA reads TGTGCCAGCAGCTTCCTCGGACTAGAAGATACGCAGTATTTT. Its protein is CASSFLGLEDTQYF.

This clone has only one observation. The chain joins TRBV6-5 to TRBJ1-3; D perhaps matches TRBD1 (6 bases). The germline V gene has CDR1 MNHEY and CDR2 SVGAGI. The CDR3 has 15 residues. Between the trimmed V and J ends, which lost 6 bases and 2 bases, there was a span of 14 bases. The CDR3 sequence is CASSQIQGPGNTIYF. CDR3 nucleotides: TGTGCCAGCAGCCAAATACAGGGCCCTGGAAACACCATATATTTT.

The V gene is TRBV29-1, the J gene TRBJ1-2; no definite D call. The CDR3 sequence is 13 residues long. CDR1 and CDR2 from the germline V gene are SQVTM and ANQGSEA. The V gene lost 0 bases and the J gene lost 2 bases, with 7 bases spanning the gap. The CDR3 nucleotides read TGCAGCGTTGAAGAGACGGAGAACTATGGCTACACCTTC. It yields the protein CSVEETENYGYTF.

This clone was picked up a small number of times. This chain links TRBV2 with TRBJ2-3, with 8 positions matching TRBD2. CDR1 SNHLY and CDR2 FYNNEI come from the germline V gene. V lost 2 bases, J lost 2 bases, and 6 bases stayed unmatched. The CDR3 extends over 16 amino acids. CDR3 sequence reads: CASSEYGGDATDTQYF. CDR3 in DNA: TGTGCCAGCAGTGAATACGGGGGGGACGCCACAGATACGCAGTATTTT.

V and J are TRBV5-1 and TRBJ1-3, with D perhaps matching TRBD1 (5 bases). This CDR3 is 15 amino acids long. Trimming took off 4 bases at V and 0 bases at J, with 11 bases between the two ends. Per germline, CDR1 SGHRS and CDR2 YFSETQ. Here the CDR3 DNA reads TGCGCCAGCAGCCGAACAGGTGGCTCTGGAAACACCATATATTTT. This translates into CASSRTGGSGNTIYF. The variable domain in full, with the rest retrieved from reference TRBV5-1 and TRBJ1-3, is KAGVTQTPRYLIKTRGQQVTLSCSPISGHRSVSWYQQTPGQGLQFLFEYFSETQRNKGNFPGRFSGRQFSNSRSEMNVSTLELGDSALYLCASSRTGGSGNTIYFGEGSWLTVV.

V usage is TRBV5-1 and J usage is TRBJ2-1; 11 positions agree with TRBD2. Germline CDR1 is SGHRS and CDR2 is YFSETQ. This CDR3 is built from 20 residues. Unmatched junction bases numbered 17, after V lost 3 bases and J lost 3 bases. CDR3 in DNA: TGCGCCAGCAGCTGGCCCGAGACTAGCGGGATCCAGAGGGTCTACAATGAGCAGTTCTTC. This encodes CASSWPETSGIQRVYNEQFF.

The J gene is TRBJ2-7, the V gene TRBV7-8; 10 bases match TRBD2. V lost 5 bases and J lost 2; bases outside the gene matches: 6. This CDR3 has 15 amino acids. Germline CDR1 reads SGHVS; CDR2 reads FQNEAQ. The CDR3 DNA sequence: TGTGCCAGCAGCACACCCGGGACTAGCGCCTACGAGCAGTACTTC. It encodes CASSTPGTSAYEQYF.

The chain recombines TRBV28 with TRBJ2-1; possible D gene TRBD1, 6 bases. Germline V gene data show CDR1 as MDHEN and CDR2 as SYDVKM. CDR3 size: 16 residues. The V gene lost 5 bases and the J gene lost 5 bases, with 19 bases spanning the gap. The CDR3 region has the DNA TGTGCCAGCAGTCGTAACAGGGATTTTTGGGACAATGAGCAGTTCTTC. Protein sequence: CASSRNRDFWDNEQFF.

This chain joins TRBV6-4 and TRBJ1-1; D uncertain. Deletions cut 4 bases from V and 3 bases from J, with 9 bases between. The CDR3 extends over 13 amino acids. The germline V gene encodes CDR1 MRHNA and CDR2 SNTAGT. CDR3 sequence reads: CASSVERDTEAFF. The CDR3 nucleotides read TGTGCCAGCAGTGTGGAGAGAGACACTGAAGCTTTCTTT.